Each of the 22 T cell receptor beta chains below was sequenced from the same sample in a study of T cells after yellow fever vaccination. MiXCR, run by TCRdb on the 5' RACE reads, gives a single entry per CDR3 protein. The table includes some 560,000 distinct CDR3 sequences, roughly 21% detected once. Sequences were derived from PBMCs, sampled 15 days after the yellow fever booster vaccination. These receptors all come from a man younger than 45 who received the YFV17D yellow fever vaccine.

This chain links TRBV7-9 with TRBJ2-1; 7 bases match TRBD2. The ends lost 3 bases at V and 0 bases at J; junction bases unmatched: 8. CDR3 length equals 17 residues. The germline V gene encodes CDR1 SEHNR and CDR2 FQNEAQ (reference sequence). The CDR3 loop is CASSFPGRGSSYNEQFF. CDR3 nucleotide sequence: TGTGCCAGCAGCTTCCCCGGGCGCGGGAGCTCCTACAATGAGCAGTTCTTC.

V gene TRBV15 combines with J gene TRBJ1-5; TRBD1 is a possible D gene (5 bases). V was pared by 0 bases and J by 7 bases, with 7 bases between. CDR3 length equals 13 residues. Germline CDR1 LNHNV, CDR2 YYDKDF (reference sequence). For the CDR3, the DNA is TGTGCCACCAGCAGAGAAAGGGGACAGCCCCAGCATTTT. Protein sequence: CATSRERGQPQHF.

This chain links TRBV5-1 with TRBJ2-1, with TRBD2 as a possible D gene (6 bases). V lost 5 bases and J 5 bases, leaving 17 bases between the germline ends. CDR1 and CDR2 from the germline V gene are SGHRS and YFSETQ. The CDR3 length is 15 residues. The CDR3 loop is CASSRLAELHNEQFF. In nucleotides, the CDR3 is TGCGCCAGCAGTCGTTTAGCGGAACTCCACAATGAGCAGTTCTTC. The full variable domain, completed using reference TRBV5-1 and TRBJ2-1, is KAGVTQTPRYLIKTRGQQVTLSCSPISGHRSVSWYQQTPGQGLQFLFEYFSETQRNKGNFPGRFSGRQFSNSRSEMNVSTLELGDSALYLCASSRLAELHNEQFFGPGTRLTVL.

A note on this clonotype: One end of the junction fails to match germline, which may point to a read error. This chain joins TRBV7-9 and TRBJ2-1; perhaps TRBD1 as D (6 bases). CDR3 length: 15 residues. CDR1 is SEHNR and CDR2 is FQNEAQ in the germline V gene (reference sequence). CDR3 coding DNA: TGTGCCAGCAGCTTGCCGGGACACCGGGACAATGAGCTGTTCTTC. Its translation is CASSLPGHRDNELFF.

The chain recombines TRBV5-1 with TRBJ1-4; D may be TRBD1 (5 bases). The CDR3 runs to 15 residues. Trimming removed 6 bases at V and 1 base at J, with 13 bases between. Germline V lookup: CDR1 SGHRS, CDR2 YFSETQ. The CDR3 DNA sequence: TGCGCCAGCAAGGTTTTCGACAGAACTAATGAAAAACTGTTTTTT. It translates to CASKVFDRTNEKLFF.

The gene calls are TRBV19 and TRBJ2-1; 9 nucleotides line up with TRBD2. The junction had 9 bases not matched to a gene; V was cut back by 4 bases and J by 8 bases. The CDR3 runs to 15 residues. The V gene's germline CDR1 is LNHDA and CDR2 SQIVND (reference sequence). For the CDR3, the DNA is TGTGCCAGTAGTACCGGGACTAGCTTTAGGTATGAGCAGTTCTTC. This sequence encodes CASSTGTSFRYEQFF.

This clonotype occurred a few times. The V call is TRBV12-3 or TRBV12-4, the J call TRBJ2-1; TRBD2 agrees at 11 bases. CDR3 length: 17 residues. V trimming: 6 bases; J trimming: 3 bases; junction bases outside the gene matches: 10. For the CDR3, the DNA is TGTGCCAGCAGCGGACTAGCGGGCCAGGCTATCTACAATGAGCAGTTCTTC. Its protein is CASSGLAGQAIYNEQFF.

This clonotype was counted once. The V and J genes are TRBV29-1 and TRBJ2-1, with no clear D. Per germline, CDR1 SQVTM and CDR2 ANQGSEA. This CDR3 contains 11 residues. Trimming removed 8 bases from V and 7 bases from J, with 12 bases in between. CDR3 nucleotides: TGCAGCTCAGAACTGATTAATGAGCAGTTCTTC. Its protein product is CSSELINEQFF.

The CDR3 protein is CASGVTLEQYF. In DNA form, the CDR3 reads TGTGCCAGCGGAGTGACACTGGAGCAGTATTTT. This chain uses TRBV28 with TRBJ2-3; D unclear. CDR3 length: 11 amino acids. The germline CDR1 and CDR2 sequences are MDHEN and SYDVKM. Trimming left V 8 bases short and J 11 bases short, with 14 bases between.

The CDR3, as DNA: TGTGCCAGCAGCCAACGGGTTGGTGGCTACACCTTC. Translation: CASSQRVGGYTF. This chain links TRBV3-1 with TRBJ1-2; no reliable D call. The CDR3 contains 12 residues. Germline CDR1 is LGHDT and CDR2 is YNNKEL (reference sequence). Trimming left V 2 bases short and J 7 bases short, with 8 bases between.

This clonotype was counted only a few times. One end of the junction varies from germline; a read error may be responsible. This chain joins TRBV12-3 or TRBV12-4 and TRBJ2-1; 7 bases match TRBD1. This CDR3 has 14 amino acids. CDR3 DNA: TGCGCCAGCAGCTTAGGGGGCCCGAGCAATGAGCAGTTCTTC. Its protein is CASSLGGPSNEQFF.

This clonotype was counted a few times. The chain links TRBV10-3 to TRBJ1-1, with TRBD1 identical over 10 bases. The CDR3 covers 14 residues. The V and J ends lost 8 bases and 1 base, in that order; junction bases with no gene match: 4. The germline gives CDR1 ENHRY, CDR2 SYGVKD. In nucleotides, the CDR3 is TGTGCCATCGAGCGGGACAGGGGGAACACTGAAGCTTTCTTT. It translates to CAIERDRGNTEAFF.

The rearrangement uses TRBV6-6 and TRBJ2-5, with D possibly matching TRBD1 (6 bases). V was pared by 7 bases and J by 1 base, with 10 bases between. Germline assignment: CDR1 MNHNY and CDR2 SVGAGI (reference sequence). This CDR3 has 13 residues. CDR3 bases: TGTGCCAGCACCGTACAGGGCCAAGAGACCCAGTACTTC. Amino acid sequence: CASTVQGQETQYF.

This clonotype was counted between two and nine times. The V gene is TRBV28, the J gene TRBJ2-2, with D perhaps TRBD1 (6 bases). CDR1 is MDHEN and CDR2 is SYDVKM in the germline V gene. CDR3 length equals 15 residues. Trimming stripped 3 bases from V and 5 bases from J, with 13 bases between. The DNA for the CDR3 is TGTGCCAGCAGTTTGGGGGCACCGAGGACCGGGGAGCTGTTTTTT. Its protein is CASSLGAPRTGELFF.

The chain has TRBV15 and TRBJ2-7; TRBD1 agrees at 8 bases. This CDR3 is 13 amino acids long. Per germline, CDR1 LNHNV and CDR2 YYDKDF (reference sequence). Trimming cost V 6 bases and J 5 bases; bases outside gene matches: 6. The CDR3 spells CATRKTGVDEQYF. The CDR3 DNA follows: TGTGCCACCAGGAAGACAGGGGTGGACGAGCAGTACTTC.

This chain joins TRBV11-2 and TRBJ1-4; D is unclear. V dropped 1 base and J dropped 7 bases, with 13 bases sitting between them. CDR3 length equals 15 residues. CDR1 is SGHAT and CDR2 is FQNNGV in the germline V gene. The CDR3 bases are TGTGCCAGCAGCTTAGGAGCGGGTCCGACTGAAAAACTGTTTTTT. Translation gives CASSLGAGPTEKLFF.

V and J are TRBV4-3 and TRBJ2-7; 7 nucleotides agree with TRBD2. Germline V gene data show CDR1 as LGHNA and CDR2 as YSLEER. This CDR3 is built from 15 residues. Trimming took 1 base from V and 2 from J; bases not matched to a gene: 5. The CDR3 sequence: CASSQALAQTYEQYF. CDR3 bases: TGCGCCAGCAGCCAAGCACTAGCGCAAACCTACGAGCAGTACTTC.

This clonotype occurred a few times. The chain has TRBV28 and TRBJ1-1; D gene unclear. The V gene lost 4 bases and the J gene lost 8 bases, with 11 bases spanning the gap. CDR1 MDHEN and CDR2 SYDVKM come from the germline V gene. The CDR3 is made up of 12 amino acids. Written as DNA, the CDR3 is TGTGCCAGCAGTTCTACCGCAGGCGAAGCTTTCTTT. Its protein product is CASSSTAGEAFF.

This clonotype was seen a few times. V gene TRBV11-2 combines with J gene TRBJ1-2; 9 bases fit TRBD1. V shed 4 bases, J shed 4 bases, and the junction held 7 bases outside the gene matches. CDR1 is SGHAT and CDR2 is FQNNGV in the germline V gene. The CDR3 is 15 residues long. In DNA, the CDR3 is TGTGCCAGCAGCTCCAACGCGGACAGGGGCTATGGCTACACCTTC. Translation: CASSSNADRGYGYTF.

The chain joins TRBV7-9 to TRBJ2-1; 9 nucleotides align to TRBD1. J lost 5 bases, V lost 6 bases, and 5 bases had no gene match. This CDR3 has 14 residues. Germline lookup yields CDR1 SEHNR and CDR2 FQNEAQ (reference sequence). This CDR3 reads CASRPGQGHNEQFF. CDR3 nucleotide sequence: TGTGCCAGCAGACCGGGACAGGGCCACAATGAGCAGTTCTTC.

This clonotype was counted only a few times. V usage is TRBV20-1 and J usage is TRBJ2-1; 8 bases fit TRBD2. The CDR3 loop spans 16 amino acids. CDR1 and CDR2 (germline): DFQATT, SNEGSKA (reference sequence). V dropped 1 base and J dropped 4; count of bases not matched to a gene: 9. In nucleotides, the CDR3 is TGCAGTGCTAGAGTAGCGGGACTTCGTGATTACAATGAGCAGTTCTTC. Its translation is CSARVAGLRDYNEQFF.

The chain links TRBV24-1 to TRBJ2-1; 12 nucleotides line up with TRBD1. The CDR3 consists of 16 residues. Trimming cost V 3 bases and J 8 bases; bases outside gene matches: 7. Germline CDR1 is KGHDR and CDR2 is SFDVKD. The CDR3 sequence: CATSDGDRGRVDEQFF. CDR3 DNA: TGTGCCACCAGTGATGGGGACAGGGGGCGAGTTGATGAGCAGTTCTTC.